A selection of T cell receptor beta chains follows, all from one sample in a study of blood T cell repertoires in COVID-19. Measured with immunoSEQ multiplex PCR; TCRdb has only the in-frame clones, and not every one. Of 70,000 to 95,000 clones listed, over 70% were seen once; the top ten hold more than 10%. Input material: peripheral blood. The source of these receptors is a woman in her thirties or forties with active or convalescent COVID-19. The CDR3 runs from the conserved cysteine through the conserved F or W. Fields, in order: clone size, V gene, CDR3 protein. Clone size is not always given. Where it is, it says once, few, many or a class for expanded clones.

NA TRBV4-2 CASSPQGRNEKLFF
NA TRBV6-2/TRBV6-3 CASSITGTPYEQYF
NA TRBV18 CASSRSRDTEAFF
NA TRBV5-1 CASRQLISTDTQYF
once TRBV28 CASSVSLYGYTF
NA TRBV7-8 CASTRTRTNEQFF
NA TRBV28 CASSQPGTWRDGYTF
few TRBV28 CASSHNSDLGLYF
NA TRBV28 CASSVAGTGDEKLFF
NA TRBV5-1 CASSSTGDTSTDTQYF
once TRBV30 CAWSVAGGGDTQYF
many TRBV6-2/TRBV6-3 CASSYRQTNYGYTF
once TRBV12-3/TRBV12-4 CASRKRELETQYF
NA TRBV6-1 CASSDGQDVYGYTF
NA TRBV7-2 CASSSQGFHMNTEAFF
few TRBV10-3 CASGSPGNTIYF